This T cell receptor (beta chain) was obtained from a study of blood T cell repertoires in COVID-19 (dated by TCRdb to the early 2020s). Context from the whole study: Samples covering the acute and convalescent phases of COVID-19 were provided by collaborators in the United States, Italy and Spain. Samples came from the ongoing ImmuneRACE study (first 160 participants) plus 1,254 subjects from 6 global collaborators. Nearly every sample came with metadata listing a de-identified subject ID, COVID-19 status, age in years and sex. Subjects who had been exposed to COVID-19, were actively infected with it, or had recovered from it provided the deeply sampled blood TCRbeta repertoires that made up the dataset. The repertoires were released in a freely available public database meant as a resource for research on the immune response to SARS-CoV-2. The prospective study material was composed of cDNA or gDNA derived from T cells, B-cell-depleted T cells, or PBMCs. Where available, HLA class I and class II types were obtained from metadata supplied by the sample provider rather than from assay-based typing. On the study overall, not on this receptor specifically: How much clinical and demographic metadata was included differed by source and by participant, and the metadata was provided uncurated.

As regards this clone: The antigen this receptor binds is unknown. No per-base quality is available; no much larger clone lies one base away.

The collaborating institutions used their own protocols to collect whole blood in K2EDTA tubes. Collaborator samples were shipped for TCRbeta analysis as frozen whole blood, isolated PBMCs, or DNA extracted from either sample type. TCRbeta CDR3 regions were amplified from genomic DNA using the immunoSEQ Assay, a bias-controlled multiplex PCR. Per the authors' processing: Within the assay, amplification of reference gene primers was used to estimate how many nucleated cells each sample contained. Sequence reads were collapsed and filtered to measure the absolute abundance of every unique TCRbeta CDR3 rearrangement. Productive Simpson clonality was computed per sample as the square root of Simpson's diversity index over productive rearrangements. TCRdb provides this immuneACCESS table in a form limited to in-frame rearrangements. Some clones are lacking; in checked studies, under half of them reflect an unresolved V gene, and why the rest are absent is not known. V, J and clone size derive from that table, while D and trimming were established from the DNA sequence. This sample holds around 98,000 clones; 70% to 80% were observed only once. The ten top clones hold approximately 24% of the sample.

The TCR sequence derives from a man between 65 and 85 years old with acute or convalescent COVID-19. The specimen sequenced was peripheral blood.

In nucleotide form, the sequence is TGTGCCAGCAGCGTAGGTAAGGGACTAGCCTCCTACGAGCAGTACTTC. It specifies CASSVGKGLASYEQYF. The sequence is built from TRBV9 and TRBJ2-7; TRBD2 fits 9 bases in the junction. The germline V gene sets CDR1 to SGDLS and CDR2 to YYNGEE. From V the trimming removes 0 bases and from J it removes 0 bases, while the gene matches leave 4 bases of the junction unaccounted for. The CDR3 sequence holds 16 residues, the cysteine and phenylalanine included. Kept here is only the CDR3 DNA, which spans 48 bases and is read in frame from base 1.